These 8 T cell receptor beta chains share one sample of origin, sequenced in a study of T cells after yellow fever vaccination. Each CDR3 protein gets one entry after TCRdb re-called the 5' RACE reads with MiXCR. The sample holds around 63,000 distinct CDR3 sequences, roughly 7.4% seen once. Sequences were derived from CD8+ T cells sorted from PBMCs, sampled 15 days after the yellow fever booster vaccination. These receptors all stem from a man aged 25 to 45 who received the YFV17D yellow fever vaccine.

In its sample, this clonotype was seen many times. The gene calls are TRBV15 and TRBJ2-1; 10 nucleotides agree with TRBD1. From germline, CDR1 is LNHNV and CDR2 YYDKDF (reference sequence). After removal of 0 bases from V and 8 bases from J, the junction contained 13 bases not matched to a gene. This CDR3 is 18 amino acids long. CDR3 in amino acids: CATSRDGTGEGIWYEQFF. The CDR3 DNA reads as TGTGCCACCAGCAGAGATGGGACAGGGGAGGGGATATGGTATGAGCAGTTCTTC. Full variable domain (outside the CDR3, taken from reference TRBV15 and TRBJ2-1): DAMVIQNPRYQVTQFGKPVTLSCSQTLNHNVMYWYQQKSSQAPKLLFHYYDKDFNNEADTPDNFQSRRPNTSFCFLDIRSPGLGDTAMYLCATSRDGTGEGIWYEQFFGPGTRLTVL.

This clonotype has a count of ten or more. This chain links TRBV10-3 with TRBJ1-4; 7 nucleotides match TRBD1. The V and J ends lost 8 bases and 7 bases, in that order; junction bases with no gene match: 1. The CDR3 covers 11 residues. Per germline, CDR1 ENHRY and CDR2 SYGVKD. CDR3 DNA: TGTGCCATCTGGGACAGTGAAAAACTGTTTTTT. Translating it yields CAIWDSEKLFF.

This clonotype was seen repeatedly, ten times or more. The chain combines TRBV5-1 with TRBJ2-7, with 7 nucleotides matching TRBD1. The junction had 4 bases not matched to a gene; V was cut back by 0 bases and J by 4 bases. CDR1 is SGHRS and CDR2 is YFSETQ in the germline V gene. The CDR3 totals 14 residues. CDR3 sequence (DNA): TGCGCCAGCAGCTTGGGGACGACAGGGTACGAGCAGTACTTC. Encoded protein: CASSLGTTGYEQYF.

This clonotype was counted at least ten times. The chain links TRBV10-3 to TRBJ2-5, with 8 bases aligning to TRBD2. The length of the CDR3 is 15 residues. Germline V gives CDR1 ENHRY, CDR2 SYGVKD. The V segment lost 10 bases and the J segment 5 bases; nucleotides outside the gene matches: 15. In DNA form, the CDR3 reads TGTGCCACCAACCACGGGAGGGTGAACTTCGAGACCCAGTACTTC. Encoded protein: CATNHGRVNFETQYF.

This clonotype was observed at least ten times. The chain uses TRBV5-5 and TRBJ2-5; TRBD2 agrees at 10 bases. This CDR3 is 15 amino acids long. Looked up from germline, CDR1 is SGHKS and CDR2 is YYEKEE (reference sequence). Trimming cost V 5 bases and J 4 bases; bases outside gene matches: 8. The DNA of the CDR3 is TGTGCCAGCAGGCGGCTAGCGGGAGCAGGAGAGACCCAGTACTTC. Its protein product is CASRRLAGAGETQYF.

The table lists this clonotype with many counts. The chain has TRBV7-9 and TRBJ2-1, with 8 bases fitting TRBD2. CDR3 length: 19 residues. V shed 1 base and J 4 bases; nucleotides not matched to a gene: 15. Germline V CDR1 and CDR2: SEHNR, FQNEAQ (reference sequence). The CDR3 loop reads CASSLGSGDQRERYNEQFF. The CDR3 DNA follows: TGTGCCAGCAGCTTAGGTTCTGGGGATCAGCGGGAGCGATACAATGAGCAGTTCTTC.

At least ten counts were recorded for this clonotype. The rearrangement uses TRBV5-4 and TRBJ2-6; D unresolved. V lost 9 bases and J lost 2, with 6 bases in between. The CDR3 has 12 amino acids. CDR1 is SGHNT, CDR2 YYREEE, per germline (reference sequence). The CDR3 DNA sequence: TGTGCCATCATAACTGGGGCCAACGTCCTGACTTTC. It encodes CAIITGANVLTF.

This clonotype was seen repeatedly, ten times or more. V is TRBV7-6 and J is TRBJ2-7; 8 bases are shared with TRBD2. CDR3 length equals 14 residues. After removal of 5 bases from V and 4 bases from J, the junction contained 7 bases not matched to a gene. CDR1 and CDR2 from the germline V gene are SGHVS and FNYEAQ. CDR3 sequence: CASSPTAGVYEQYF. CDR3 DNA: TGTGCCAGCAGCCCCACAGCGGGAGTATACGAGCAGTACTTC.